The sequence of this T cell receptor beta chain was determined in a study of PD-L1 blockade in urothelial cancer. Study information: Analysis of blood occurred 3 weeks (second dose) and 6 weeks after treatment start. Researchers found blood samples held a median of 141,255 T cells.

Study-wide results and caveats: Better progression-free and overall survival followed lower pretreatment blood clonality.

In the case of this clone: Its antigen remains unidentified.

Time point: peripheral blood 6 weeks after treatment start. Using immunoSEQ multiplex PCR, the repertoire was profiled, and TCRdb retains in-frame clones only, with some absent. The data show more than 40,000 clones, 80% to 90% seen once. In germline, CDR1 is SGHRS, CDR2 YFSETQ. J was trimmed by 4 bases and V by 3 bases; bases with no gene match: 6. This CDR3 is 15 amino acids long. The clonotype comes from a man in his 60s with urothelial cancer. The sequencing used PBMCs, collected around atezolizumab (anti-PD-L1) treatment. The chain has TRBV5-1 and TRBJ2-3, with 9 bases aligning to TRBD2. Written as DNA, the CDR3 is TGCGCCAGCAGCTGGAGCGGGGGGATTTCAGATACGCAGTATTTT. This gives the protein CASSWSGGISDTQYF. The variable domain in full, with the rest retrieved from reference TRBV5-1 and TRBJ2-3, is KAGVTQTPRYLIKTRGQQVTLSCSPISGHRSVSWYQQTPGQGLQFLFEYFSETQRNKGNFPGRFSGRQFSNSRSEMNVSTLELGDSALYLCASSWSGGISDTQYFGPGTRLTVL.